This TCR beta chain appears in the sequencing data of a study of cytomegalovirus exposure and HLA in healthy donors. Assay: immunoSEQ multiplex PCR; the TCRdb copy retains only in-frame clones and omits some. The table records about 200,000 clones, 75% to 85% of them present only once. The CDR3 loop spans 12 amino acids. Germline V gives CDR1 SNHLY, CDR2 FYNNEI. V was pared by 5 bases and J by 5 bases, with 9 bases between. This clone was counted a single time. Sequencing used PBMCs. This receptor was identified in a woman between 25 and 40 years old in good health and CMV-seropositive. The chain joins TRBV2 to TRBJ2-5, with D uncertain. In DNA, the CDR3 is TGTGCCAGCAGTCCGGTCCGGGAGACCCAGTACTTC. Translating gives CASSPVRETQYF. The variable domain in full, with the rest retrieved from reference TRBV2 and TRBJ2-5, is EPEVTQTPSHQVTQMGQEVILRCVPISNHLYFYWYRQILGQKVEFLVSFYNNEISEKSEIFDDQFSVERPDGSNFTLKIRSTKLEDSAMYFCASSPVRETQYFGPGTRLLVL.